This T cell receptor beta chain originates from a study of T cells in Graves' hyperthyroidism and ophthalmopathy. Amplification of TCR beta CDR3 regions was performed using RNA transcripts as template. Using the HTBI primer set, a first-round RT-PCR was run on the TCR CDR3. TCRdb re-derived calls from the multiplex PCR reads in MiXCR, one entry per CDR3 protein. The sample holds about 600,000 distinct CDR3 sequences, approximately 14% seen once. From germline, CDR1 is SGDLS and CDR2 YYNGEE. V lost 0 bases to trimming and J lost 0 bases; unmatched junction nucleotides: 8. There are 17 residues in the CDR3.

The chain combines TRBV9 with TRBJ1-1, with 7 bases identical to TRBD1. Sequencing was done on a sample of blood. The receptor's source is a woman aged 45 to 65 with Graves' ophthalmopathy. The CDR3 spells CASSVVGGSRVNTEAFF. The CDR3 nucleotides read TGTGCCAGCAGCGTAGTAGGGGGCAGTCGGGTGAACACTGAAGCTTTCTTT.